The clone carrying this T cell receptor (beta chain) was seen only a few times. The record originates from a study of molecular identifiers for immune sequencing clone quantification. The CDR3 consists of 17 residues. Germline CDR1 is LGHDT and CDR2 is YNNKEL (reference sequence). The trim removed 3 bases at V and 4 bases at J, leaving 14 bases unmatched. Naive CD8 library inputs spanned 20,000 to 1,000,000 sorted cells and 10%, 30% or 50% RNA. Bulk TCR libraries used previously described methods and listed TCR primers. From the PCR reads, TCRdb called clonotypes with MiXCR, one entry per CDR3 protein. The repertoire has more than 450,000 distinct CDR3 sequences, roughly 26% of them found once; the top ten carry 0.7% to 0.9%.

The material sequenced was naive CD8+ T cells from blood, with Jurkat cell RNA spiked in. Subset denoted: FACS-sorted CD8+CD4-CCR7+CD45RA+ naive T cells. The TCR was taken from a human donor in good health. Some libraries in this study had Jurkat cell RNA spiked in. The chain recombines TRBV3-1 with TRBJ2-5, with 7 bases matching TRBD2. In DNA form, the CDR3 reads TGTGCCAGCAGCCAGGCGGGGGAGTCAGCTTGGGGAGAGACCCAGTACTTC. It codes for CASSQAGESAWGETQYF.